This section outlines one T cell receptor (beta chain) sequence together with its context. Antigen: not known. 60 Vbeta and 13 Jbeta primers were used in PCR. Profiled with immunoSEQ multiplex PCR; TCRdb holds only in-frame clones, not every one. Found here are 110,000 to 150,000 clones, roughly two thirds of them singletons; the top ten hold about 1.2%. The CDR3 covers 14 residues. The germline V gene encodes CDR1 SGHRS and CDR2 YFSETQ. J gave up 1 base and V 3 bases, and 1 base lay outside the gene matches. Nominally healthy donors provided the samples, though records likely missed some immune exposures. The sample belongs to a study of cytomegalovirus exposure and HLA in healthy donors. Whole-study findings and limits: It was confirmed in vitro that a few of the CMV-associated chains were specific for CMV antigens. Associated with HLA alleles at 0.05 false discovery rate in a later analysis were 16,951 TCR beta sequences.

The V call is TRBV5-1, the J call TRBJ2-3; 8 bases match TRBD1. Source material: PBMCs. The receptor's source is a woman in her 40s in good health and CMV-seronegative. The CDR3 sequence: CASSSTGGTDTQYF. The CDR3 DNA is TGCGCCAGCAGCTCGACAGGGGGCACAGATACGCAGTATTTT.